In its sample, the clone carrying this TCR beta chain was seen a few times. Antigen unknown. The sample originates from a study of T cell repertoires in cytomegalovirus infection. Study-wide context: CMV epitopes, recently identified HLA-C-restricted and well-studied HLA-B-restricted, were used. Study results and caveats: It was HLA-C-restricted CMV-specific TCR beta clonotypes that dominated the response ex vivo. Accumulated public TCR beta family frequency recognized individuals carrying CMV together with the relevant HLA.

Each CDR3 protein is one row after TCRdb ran MiXCR on the reads. The sample shows some 940,000 distinct CDR3 sequences, around 29% of them seen only once. The CDR3 consists of 21 residues. Germline CDR1 LGHNA, CDR2 YNFKEQ. Trimming shortened V by 0 bases and J by 2 bases, and 23 bases separated the two germline ends. The clonotype comes from a human donor in good health (CMV status not recorded). Some clones in this sample may be carry-over from other donors' samples. The chain joins TRBV4-2 to TRBJ2-6, with D possibly TRBD2 on 6 matching bases. The sequencing here drew on cultured CD8+ T cells from PBMCs, taken from culture after CMV antigen stimulation. CDR3 in amino acids: CASSQDWLDPGGGTGANVLTF. CDR3 nucleotide sequence: TGTGCCAGCAGCCAAGATTGGCTAGACCCTGGGGGAGGCACTGGGGCCAACGTCCTGACTTTC.